This T cell receptor (beta chain) was recovered during a study of blood T cell repertoires in COVID-19 (dated by TCRdb to between 2020 and 2021). About the study as a whole: Samples from collaborators originated in the United States, Italy and Spain and spanned both the acute and convalescent phases of COVID-19. The material from the prospective study consisted of cDNA or gDNA derived from T cells, B-cell-depleted T cells, or PBMCs. Deeply sampled blood TCRbeta repertoires from subjects exposed to, actively infected with, or recovered from COVID-19 were included in the dataset. The repertoires were released in a freely available public database intended as a resource for research on the immune response to SARS-CoV-2. Samples were obtained from the ongoing ImmuneRACE study (first 160 participants) and from some 1,200 subjects provided by 6 global collaborators. Sample metadata almost always included a de-identified subject ID, COVID-19 status, age in years and sex. Where available, HLA class I and class II types were obtained from metadata supplied by the sample provider rather than from assay-based typing. Beyond this particular receptor, the publication reports: How much clinical and demographic metadata was included differed by source and by participant, and the metadata was provided uncurated.

One collaborating source in Seattle enrolled patients while the patients were actively infected and followed the patients over time throughout the course of disease. Whole blood was collected in K2EDTA tubes by collaborating institutions according to the institutions' own protocols. For TCRbeta analysis, collaborators shipped samples in one of three forms: frozen whole blood, isolated PBMCs, or DNA extracted from either of those sample types. TCRbeta CDR3 regions were amplified from genomic DNA by means of the immunoSEQ Assay, a bias-controlled multiplex PCR. The source study handled its data this way. Nucleated cell counts per sample were estimated from amplification of reference gene primers within the assay. Sequence reads were collapsed and filtered to measure the absolute abundance of every unique TCRbeta CDR3 rearrangement. Productive Simpson clonality was computed per sample as the square root of Simpson's diversity index over productive rearrangements. TCRdb re-hosts the immuneACCESS table, in-frame sequences only. Its copies lack some clones; in the studies checked, an unresolved V gene accounts for under half of them, and the cause for the rest is not known. That table is the source of V, J and clone size, and D and trimming were worked out from the DNA. The sample contains fewer than 700,000 clones, about 89% of them found a single time. The ten top clones hold roughly 8% of the sample.

A word on this clone: Its antigen specificity is not known. No much larger clone exists at a distance of one base, and base qualities are not known.

CDR1 WSHSY and CDR2 SAAADI are derived from the germline V gene. V loses 6 bases, J loses 9 bases, and the germline ends lie 12 bases apart. Taken from cysteine to phenylalanine, the CDR3 has 13 residues. The entry retains the CDR3 DNA only, 39 bases that are in frame from base 1. This TCR was recovered from a woman in her fifties or sixties with COVID-19, enrolled during active disease. Input material: peripheral blood. The rearranged segments are TRBV10-2 and TRBJ1-6; possibly the D gene is TRBD1, per 5 matching bases. The CDR3 region has the sequence CASRGQGGSPLHF. In nucleotides, the sequence is TGCGCCAGCAGGGGGCAGGGAGGTTCACCCCTCCACTTT.